This T cell receptor beta chain was recovered during a study of OX40 agonist ivuxolimab in advanced cancers. Across the whole study: Clinicians treated patients with ivuxolimab, an agonistic anti-OX40 (CD134) antibody. It was permissible to have had prior anti-PD-1, anti-PD-L1 or anti-CTLA-4 therapy, and around 41% had some.

General observations from the study: Among the nonresponders, some also had low normalized T-cell clonal expansion. Antigen specificity of clonally expanded peripheral T cells was not established.

Points on this clone: As yet, its antigen is unknown.

Using immunoSEQ multiplex PCR, the repertoire was profiled, and TCRdb retains in-frame clones only, with some absent. The table has tens of thousands of clones, 80% to 90% seen once. Germline V gene sequence: CDR1 SGHNT, CDR2 YYREEE (reference sequence). V was trimmed by 8 bases and J by 10 bases, leaving 16 bases between them. The CDR3 runs 12 residues. The chain joins TRBV5-4 to TRBJ2-1, with D maybe TRBD2 (7 bases). This sequence originates from an adult with an advanced solid tumor such as melanoma, head and neck, liver or kidney cancer. The input for sequencing was CD4+ or CD8+ T cells sorted from blood, taken in a trial of the OX40 agonist ivuxolimab. Here the CDR3 DNA reads TGTGCCAGTACCCTGAGGGGGGGAGAGCAGTTCTTC. It is translated as CASTLRGGEQFF.